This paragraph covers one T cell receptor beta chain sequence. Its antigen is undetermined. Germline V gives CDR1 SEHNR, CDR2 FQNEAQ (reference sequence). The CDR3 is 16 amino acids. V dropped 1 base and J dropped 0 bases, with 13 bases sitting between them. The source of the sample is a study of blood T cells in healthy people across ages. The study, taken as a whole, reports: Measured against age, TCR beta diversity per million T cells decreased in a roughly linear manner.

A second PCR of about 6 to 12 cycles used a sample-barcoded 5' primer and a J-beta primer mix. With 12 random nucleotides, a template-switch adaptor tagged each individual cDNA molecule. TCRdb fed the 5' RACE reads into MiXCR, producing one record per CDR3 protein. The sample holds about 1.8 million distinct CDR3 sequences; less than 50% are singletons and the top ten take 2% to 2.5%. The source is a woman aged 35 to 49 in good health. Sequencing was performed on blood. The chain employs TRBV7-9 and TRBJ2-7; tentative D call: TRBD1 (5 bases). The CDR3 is CASSLVGLQGSYEQYF. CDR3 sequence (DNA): TGTGCCAGCAGCTTAGTAGGTCTTCAGGGCTCCTACGAGCAGTACTTC. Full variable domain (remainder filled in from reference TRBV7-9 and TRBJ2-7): DTGVSQNPRHKITKRGQNVTFRCDPISEHNRLYWYRQTLGQGPEFLTYFQNEAQLEKSRLLSDRFSAERPKGSFSTLEIQRTEQGDSAMYLCASSLVGLQGSYEQYFGPGTRLTVT.